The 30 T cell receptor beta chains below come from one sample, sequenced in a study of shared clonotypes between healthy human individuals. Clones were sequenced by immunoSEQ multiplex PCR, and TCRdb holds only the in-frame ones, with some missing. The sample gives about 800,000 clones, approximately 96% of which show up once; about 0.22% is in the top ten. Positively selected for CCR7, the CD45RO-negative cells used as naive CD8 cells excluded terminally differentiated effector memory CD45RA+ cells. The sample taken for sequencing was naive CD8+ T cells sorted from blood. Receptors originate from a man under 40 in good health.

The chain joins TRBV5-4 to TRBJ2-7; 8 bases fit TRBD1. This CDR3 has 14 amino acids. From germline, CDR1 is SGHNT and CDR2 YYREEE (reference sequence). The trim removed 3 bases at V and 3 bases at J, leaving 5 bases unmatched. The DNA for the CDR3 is TGTGCCAGCAGCTCCCGGACAGGGTACTACGAGCAGTACTTC. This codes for CASSSRTGYYEQYF.

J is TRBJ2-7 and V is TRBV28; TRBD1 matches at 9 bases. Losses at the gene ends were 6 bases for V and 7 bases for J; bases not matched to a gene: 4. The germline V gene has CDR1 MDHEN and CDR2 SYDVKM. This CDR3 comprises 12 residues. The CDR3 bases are TGTGCCAGCAGACTGGACAGGGGAGAGCAGTACTTC. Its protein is CASRLDRGEQYF.

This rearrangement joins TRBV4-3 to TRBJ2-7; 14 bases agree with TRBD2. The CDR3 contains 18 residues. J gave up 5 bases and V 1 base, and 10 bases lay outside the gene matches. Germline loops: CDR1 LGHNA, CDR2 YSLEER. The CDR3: CASSQGRLGLAGVHEQYF. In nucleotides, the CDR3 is TGCGCCAGCAGCCAAGGGAGGTTGGGACTAGCGGGAGTCCACGAGCAGTACTTC.

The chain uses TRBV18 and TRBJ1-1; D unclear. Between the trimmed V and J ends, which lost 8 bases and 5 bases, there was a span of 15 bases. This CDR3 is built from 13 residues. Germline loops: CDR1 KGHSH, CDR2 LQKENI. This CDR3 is CASKQLYSTEAFF. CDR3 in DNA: TGTGCCAGCAAACAGCTTTACTCTACTGAAGCTTTCTTT.

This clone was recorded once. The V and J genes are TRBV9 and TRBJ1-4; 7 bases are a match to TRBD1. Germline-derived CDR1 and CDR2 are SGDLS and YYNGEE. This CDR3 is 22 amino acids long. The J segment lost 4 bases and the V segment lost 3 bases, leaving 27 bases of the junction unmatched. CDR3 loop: CASSAIIPQARGQRFVNEKLFF. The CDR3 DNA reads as TGTGCCAGCAGCGCGATAATTCCTCAAGCACGGGGACAGAGATTTGTTAATGAAAAACTGTTTTTT.

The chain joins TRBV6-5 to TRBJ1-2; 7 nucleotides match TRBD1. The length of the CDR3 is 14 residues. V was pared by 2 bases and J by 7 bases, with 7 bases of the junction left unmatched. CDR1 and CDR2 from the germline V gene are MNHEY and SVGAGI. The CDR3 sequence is CASSYRGQRRGYTF. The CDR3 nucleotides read TGTGCCAGCAGTTACAGGGGACAGAGACGTGGCTACACCTTC.

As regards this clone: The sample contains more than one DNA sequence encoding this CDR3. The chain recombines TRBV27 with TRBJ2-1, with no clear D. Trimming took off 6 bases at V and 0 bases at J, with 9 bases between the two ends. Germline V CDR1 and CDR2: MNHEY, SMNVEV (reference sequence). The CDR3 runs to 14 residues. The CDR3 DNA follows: TGTGCCAGCAGCTCCTTCAGCTCCTACAATGAGCAGTTCTTC. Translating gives CASSSFSSYNEQFF.

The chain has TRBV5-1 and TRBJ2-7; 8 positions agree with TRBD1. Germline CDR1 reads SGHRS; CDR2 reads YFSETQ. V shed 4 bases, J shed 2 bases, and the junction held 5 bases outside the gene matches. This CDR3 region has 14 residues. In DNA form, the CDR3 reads TGCGCCAGCAGCCCAAGACAGGGGCCCTACGAGCAGTACTTC. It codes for CASSPRQGPYEQYF.

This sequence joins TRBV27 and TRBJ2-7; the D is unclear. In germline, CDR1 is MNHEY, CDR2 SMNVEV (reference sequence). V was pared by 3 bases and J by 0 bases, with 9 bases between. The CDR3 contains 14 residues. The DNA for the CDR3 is TGTGCCAGCAGTTTGGGCCCCAACTCCTACGAGCAGTACTTC. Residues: CASSLGPNSYEQYF.

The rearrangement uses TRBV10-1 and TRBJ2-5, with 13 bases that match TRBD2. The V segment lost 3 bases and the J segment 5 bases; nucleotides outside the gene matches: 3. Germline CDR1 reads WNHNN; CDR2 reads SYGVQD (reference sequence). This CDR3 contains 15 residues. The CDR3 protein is CASSDGLAGEETQYF. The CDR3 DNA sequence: TGCGCCAGCAGTGACGGACTAGCGGGAGAGGAGACCCAGTACTTC.

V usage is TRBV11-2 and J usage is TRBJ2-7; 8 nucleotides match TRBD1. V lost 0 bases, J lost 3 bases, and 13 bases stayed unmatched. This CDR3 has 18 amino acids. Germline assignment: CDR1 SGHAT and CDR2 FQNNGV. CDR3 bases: TGTGCCAGCAGCTTAGATCTCCCCCTGGACAGGGAATACTACGAGCAGTACTTC. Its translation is CASSLDLPLDREYYEQYF.

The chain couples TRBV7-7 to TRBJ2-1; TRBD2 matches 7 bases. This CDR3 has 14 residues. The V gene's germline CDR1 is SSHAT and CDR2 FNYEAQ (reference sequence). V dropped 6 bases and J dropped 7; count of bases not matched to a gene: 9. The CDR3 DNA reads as TGTGCCAGCAGTTTAAAGGGGAGGGAAAATGAGCAGTTCTTC. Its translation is CASSLKGRENEQFF.

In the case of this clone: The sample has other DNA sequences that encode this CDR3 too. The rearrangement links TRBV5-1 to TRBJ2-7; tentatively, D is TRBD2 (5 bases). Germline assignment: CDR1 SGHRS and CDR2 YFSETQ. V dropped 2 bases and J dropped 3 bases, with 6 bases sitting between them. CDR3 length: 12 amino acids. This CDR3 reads CASSLGGYEQYF. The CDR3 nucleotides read TGCGCCAGCAGCTTAGGAGGCTACGAGCAGTACTTC.

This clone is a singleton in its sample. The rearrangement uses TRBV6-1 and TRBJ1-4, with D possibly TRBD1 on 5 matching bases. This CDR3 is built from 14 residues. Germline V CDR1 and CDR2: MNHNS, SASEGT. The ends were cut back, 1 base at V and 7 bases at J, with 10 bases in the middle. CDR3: CASSEVGAREKLFF. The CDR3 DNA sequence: TGTGCCAGCAGTGAAGTCGGGGCTCGTGAAAAACTGTTTTTT.

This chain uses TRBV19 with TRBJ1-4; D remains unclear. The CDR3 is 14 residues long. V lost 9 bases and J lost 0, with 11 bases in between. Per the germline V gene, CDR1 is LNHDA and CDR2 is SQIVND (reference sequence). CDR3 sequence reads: CARLAGATNEKLFF. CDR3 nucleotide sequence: TGTGCCAGATTAGCGGGTGCAACTAATGAAAAACTGTTTTTT.

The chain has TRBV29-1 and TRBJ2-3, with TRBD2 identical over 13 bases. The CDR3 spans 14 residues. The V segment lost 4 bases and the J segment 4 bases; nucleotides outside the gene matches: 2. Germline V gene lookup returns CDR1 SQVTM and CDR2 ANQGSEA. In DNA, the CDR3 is TGCAGCGTTGGGACTAGCGGGAGTTCAGATACGCAGTATTTT. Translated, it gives CSVGTSGSSDTQYF.

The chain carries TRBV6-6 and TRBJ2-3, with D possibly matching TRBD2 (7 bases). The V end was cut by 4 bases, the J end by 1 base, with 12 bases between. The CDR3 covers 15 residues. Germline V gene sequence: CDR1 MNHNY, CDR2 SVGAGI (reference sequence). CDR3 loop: CASSWGGRGTDTQYF. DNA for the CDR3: TGTGCCAGCAGTTGGGGGGGCAGGGGCACAGATACGCAGTATTTT.

Here the CDR3 reads CASSLKVLSVAGGYNEQFF. CDR3 DNA: TGTGCCAGCAGCTTAAAAGTACTTTCGGTAGCGGGAGGCTACAATGAGCAGTTCTTC. The J gene is TRBJ2-1, the V gene TRBV7-2; TRBD2 matches 10 bases. The CDR3 is made up of 19 amino acids. V was clipped by 2 bases and J by 3 bases; unmatched bases: 13. Looked up from germline, CDR1 is SGHTA and CDR2 is FQGNSA.

CDR3 sequence reads: CASSQDWPKGDTQYF. As DNA, the CDR3 is TGCGCCAGCAGCCAAGATTGGCCAAAGGGAGATACGCAGTATTTT. This sequence joins TRBV4-1 and TRBJ2-3; the D is unclear. The V end was cut by 0 bases, the J end by 5 bases, with 12 bases between. Germline V gene sequence: CDR1 MGHRA, CDR2 YSYEKL. The CDR3 consists of 15 residues.

This CDR3 is CASSRLEQFF. The CDR3, as DNA: TGTGCCAGCAGTAGGCTTGAGCAGTTCTTC. The chain combines TRBV7-9 with TRBJ2-1, with D uncertain. This CDR3 has 10 residues. With 6 bases removed from V and 9 bases from J, the gap between germline ends came to 6 bases. Germline assignment: CDR1 SEHNR and CDR2 FQNEAQ (reference sequence).

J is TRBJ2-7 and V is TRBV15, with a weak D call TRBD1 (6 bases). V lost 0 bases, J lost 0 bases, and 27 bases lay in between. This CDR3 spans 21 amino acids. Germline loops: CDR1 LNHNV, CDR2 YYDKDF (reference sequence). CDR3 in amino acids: CATSRDLEGRVGHLDSYEQYF. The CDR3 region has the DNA TGTGCCACCAGCAGAGATCTGGAAGGACGGGTGGGACATTTAGACTCCTACGAGCAGTACTTC.

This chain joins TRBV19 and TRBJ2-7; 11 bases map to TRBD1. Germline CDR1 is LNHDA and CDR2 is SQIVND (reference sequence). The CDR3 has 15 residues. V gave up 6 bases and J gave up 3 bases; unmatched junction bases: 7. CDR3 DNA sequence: TGTGCCAGTAGACTGGGACAGGGGGAGGGCTACGAGCAGTACTTC. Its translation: CASRLGQGEGYEQYF.

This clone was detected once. The DNA for the CDR3 is TGTGCCAGCAGTTTAGAGGCTAGCGGGAGCTACGAGCAGTACTTC. This encodes CASSLEASGSYEQYF. V gene TRBV27 combines with J gene TRBJ2-7; TRBD2 matches 10 bases. Germline lookup yields CDR1 MNHEY and CDR2 SMNVEV (reference sequence). V gave up 2 bases and J gave up 3 bases; unmatched junction bases: 4. This CDR3 is 15 amino acids long.

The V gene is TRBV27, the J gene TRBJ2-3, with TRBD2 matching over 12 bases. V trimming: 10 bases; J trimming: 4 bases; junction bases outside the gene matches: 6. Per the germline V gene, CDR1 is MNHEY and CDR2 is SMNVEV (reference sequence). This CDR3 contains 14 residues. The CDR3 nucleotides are TGTGCCACCAGACTAGCGGGAGCCGCAGATACGCAGTATTTT. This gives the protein CATRLAGAADTQYF.

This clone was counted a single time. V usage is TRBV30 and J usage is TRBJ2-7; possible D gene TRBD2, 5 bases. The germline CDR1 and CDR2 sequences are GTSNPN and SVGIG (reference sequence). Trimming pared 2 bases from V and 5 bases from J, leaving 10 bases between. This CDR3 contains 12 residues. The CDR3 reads CAWSSGTNEQYF. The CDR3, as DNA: TGTGCCTGGAGTTCGGGAACCAACGAGCAGTACTTC.

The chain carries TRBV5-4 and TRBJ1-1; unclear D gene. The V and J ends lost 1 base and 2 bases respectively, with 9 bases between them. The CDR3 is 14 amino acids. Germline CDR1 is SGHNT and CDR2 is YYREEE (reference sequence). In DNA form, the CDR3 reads TGTGCCAGCAGCTTGTCGGGCGAAAACACTGAAGCTTTCTTT. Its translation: CASSLSGENTEAFF.

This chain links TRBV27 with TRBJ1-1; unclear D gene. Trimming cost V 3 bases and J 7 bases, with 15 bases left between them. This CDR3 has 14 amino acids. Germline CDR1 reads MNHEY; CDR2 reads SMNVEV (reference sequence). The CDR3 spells CASSLRSERDEAFF. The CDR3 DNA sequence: TGTGCCAGCAGTTTGCGCAGTGAGCGGGATGAAGCTTTCTTT.

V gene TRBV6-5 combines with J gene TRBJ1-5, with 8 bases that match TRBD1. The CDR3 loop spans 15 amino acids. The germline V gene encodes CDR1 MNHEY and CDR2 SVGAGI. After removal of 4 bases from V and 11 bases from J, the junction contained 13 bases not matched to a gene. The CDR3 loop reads CASSSTDRGHTAQHF. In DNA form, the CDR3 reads TGTGCCAGCAGTTCCACCGACAGGGGCCACACGGCCCAGCATTTT.

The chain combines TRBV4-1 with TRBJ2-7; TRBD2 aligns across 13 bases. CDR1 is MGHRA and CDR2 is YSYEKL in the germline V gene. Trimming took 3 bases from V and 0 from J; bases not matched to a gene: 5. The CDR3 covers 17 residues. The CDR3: CASSQGLAGTLSYEQYF. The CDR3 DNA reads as TGCGCCAGCAGCCAGGGACTAGCGGGGACCCTCTCCTACGAGCAGTACTTC.

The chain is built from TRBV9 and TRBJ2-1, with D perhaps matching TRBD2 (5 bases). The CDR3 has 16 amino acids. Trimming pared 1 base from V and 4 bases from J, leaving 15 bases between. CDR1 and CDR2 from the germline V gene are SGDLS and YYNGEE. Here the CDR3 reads CASSVPQGRGYNEQFF. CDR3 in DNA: TGTGCCAGCAGCGTACCCCAAGGACGAGGGTACAATGAGCAGTTCTTC.